This T cell receptor beta chain was found in a study of blood T cells in healthy people across ages. Trimming removed 0 bases from V and 10 bases from J, with 13 bases in between. CDR3 length: 14 amino acids. Per germline, CDR1 MNHNS and CDR2 SASEGT. Together with a sample-barcoded 5' primer, a J-beta primer mix was included in a second PCR lasting about 6 to 11 cycles. At least 2.5 million CDR3-containing paired-end reads were obtained per sample. TCRdb reanalysed the 5' RACE reads using MiXCR and keeps one entry per CDR3 protein. The data show 790,000 or so distinct CDR3 sequences, more than 55% seen once.

The receptor was derived from a man aged 40-50 years in good health. The sequenced sample was blood. The chain employs TRBV6-1 and TRBJ2-1; either TRBD1 or TRBD2 may supply D (5 bases each). Here the CDR3 reads CASSEALGEWEQFF. The CDR3 nucleotides are TGTGCCAGCAGTGAAGCCCTAGGGGAGTGGGAGCAGTTCTTC.